The entry below describes one TCR beta chain. The antigen remains undetermined. The sample belongs to a study of shared clonotypes between healthy human individuals. Study-wide context: The study used three CD4 naive, three CD4 memory, two CD8 naive and one CD8 memory plate per donor.

This CDR3 is 12 amino acids long. Trimming cost V 6 bases and J 11 bases, with 19 bases left between them. Germline V gene data show CDR1 as SQVTM and CDR2 as ANQGSEA. Method: immunoSEQ multiplex PCR; TCRdb's copy keeps in-frame clones and lacks some. The sample shows 1.5 million to 2.5 million clones, roughly 94% of them seen only once. Naive CD8 cells comprised CD45RO-negative, CCR7-positively selected cells, excluding terminally differentiated effector memory CD45RA+ cells. Caucasian adults residing in Nashville, Tennessee made up all the donors. Study observations and caveats: In this cohort, only blood was sampled, and tissue repertoires likely differ.

The chain recombines TRBV29-1 with TRBJ2-5; D possibly corresponds to TRBD1 (6 bases). The specimen sequenced was naive CD8+ T cells sorted from blood. The receptor comes from a man younger than 35 in good health. DNA for the CDR3: TGCAGCGTCTTACAGGGTCTGGGGGAGCAGTACTTC. Translating it yields CSVLQGLGEQYF. The entire variable domain, with the rest obtained from reference TRBV29-1 and TRBJ2-5, is as follows: SAVISQKPSRDICQRGTSLTIQCQVDSQVTMMFWYRQQPGQSLTLIATANQGSEATYESGFVIDKFPISRPNLTFSTLTVSNMSPEDSSIYLCSVLQGLGEQYFGPGTRLLVL.